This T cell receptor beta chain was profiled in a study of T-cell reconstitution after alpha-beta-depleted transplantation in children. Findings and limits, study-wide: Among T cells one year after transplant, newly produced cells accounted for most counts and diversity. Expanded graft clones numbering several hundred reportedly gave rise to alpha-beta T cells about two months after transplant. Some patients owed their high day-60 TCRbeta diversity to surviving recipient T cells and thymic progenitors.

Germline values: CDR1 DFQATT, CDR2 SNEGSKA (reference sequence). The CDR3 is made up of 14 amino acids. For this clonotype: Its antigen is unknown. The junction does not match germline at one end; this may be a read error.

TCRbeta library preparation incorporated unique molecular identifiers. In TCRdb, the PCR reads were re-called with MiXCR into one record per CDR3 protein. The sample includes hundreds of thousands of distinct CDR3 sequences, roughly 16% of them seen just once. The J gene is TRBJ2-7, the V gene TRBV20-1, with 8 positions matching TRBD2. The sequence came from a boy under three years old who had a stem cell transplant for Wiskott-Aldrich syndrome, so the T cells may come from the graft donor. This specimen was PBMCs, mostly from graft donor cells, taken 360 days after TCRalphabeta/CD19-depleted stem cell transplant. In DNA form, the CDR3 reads TGCAGTGCCAGAGATTTAGCGGGACGTTACGAGCAGTACTTC. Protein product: CSARDLAGRYEQYF.